This entry lists 4 T cell receptor beta chains sequenced from one sample in a study of T cell responses to AZD1222 COVID-19 vaccine. Using immunoSEQ multiplex PCR, the repertoire was profiled, and TCRdb retains in-frame clones only, with some absent. The table lists approximately 100,000 clones, roughly nine tenths of them singletons. The sample here was peripheral blood, taken on day 0 of AZD1222 vaccination. The receptors here all came from an adult in good health.

This clone was seen just once. The rearrangement joins TRBV6-5 to TRBJ2-1, with D unclear. The CDR3 runs 14 residues. V was clipped by 5 bases and J by 8 bases, with 16 bases between them. From germline, CDR1 is MNHEY and CDR2 SVGAGI. The CDR3 reads CASSRDRSLDEQFF. CDR3 bases: TGTGCCAGCAGTCGAGACCGTTCCCTCGATGAGCAGTTCTTC.

This sequence joins TRBV18 and TRBJ2-3, with D perhaps matching TRBD1 (5 bases). The length of the CDR3 is 15 residues. Germline V lookup: CDR1 KGHSH, CDR2 LQKENI. V was pared by 2 bases and J by 4 bases, with 13 bases between. CDR3 in amino acids: CASSPAYQGADTQYF. The CDR3 DNA reads TGTGCCAGCTCACCAGCTTATCAGGGTGCAGATACGCAGTATTTT.

This clone was counted once. The chain links TRBV5-8 to TRBJ2-1; D unclear. The CDR3 loop spans 12 amino acids. Trimming took 4 bases from V and 3 from J, leaving 5 bases between them. CDR1 and CDR2 from the germline V gene are SGHTS and YDEGEE. The DNA for the CDR3 is TGTGCCAGCAGCCCGGACTACAATGAGCAGTTCTTC. This translates into CASSPDYNEQFF.

This clone was picked up one time. This chain joins TRBV10-3 and TRBJ2-7; 8 bases map to TRBD2. Germline V gene data show CDR1 as ENHRY and CDR2 as SYGVKD. The CDR3 totals 14 residues. J gave up 3 bases and V 3 bases, and 4 bases lay outside the gene matches. DNA for the CDR3: TGTGCCATCAGTGACCGAGCGGGAGACTACGAGCAGTACTTC. This encodes CAISDRAGDYEQYF.